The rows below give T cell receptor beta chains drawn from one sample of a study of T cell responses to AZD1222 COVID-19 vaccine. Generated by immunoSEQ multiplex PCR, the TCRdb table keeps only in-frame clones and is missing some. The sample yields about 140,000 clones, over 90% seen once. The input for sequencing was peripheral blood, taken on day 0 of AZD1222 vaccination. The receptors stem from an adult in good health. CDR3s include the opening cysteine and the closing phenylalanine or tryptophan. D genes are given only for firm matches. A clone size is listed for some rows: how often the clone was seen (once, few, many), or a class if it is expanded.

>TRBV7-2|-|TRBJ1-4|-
CASSLDSQAGREKLFF
TGTGCCAGCAGCTTAGATTCGCAGGCCGGAAGGGAAAAACTGTTTTTT
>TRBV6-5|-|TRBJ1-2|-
CASSYSWTSIEGYTF
TGTGCCAGCAGTTACTCATGGACGTCCATCGAAGGCTACACCTTC
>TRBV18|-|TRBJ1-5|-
CASSPEGTNSNQPQHF
TGTGCCAGCTCACCAGAAGGAACGAATAGCAATCAGCCCCAGCATTTT
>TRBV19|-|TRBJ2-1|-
CASSIYGGSSYNEQFF
TGTGCCAGTAGTATATACGGGGGAAGCTCCTACAATGAGCAGTTCTTC
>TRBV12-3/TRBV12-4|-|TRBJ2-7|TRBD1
CASGKTGGGWQYF
TGTGCCAGCGGGAAGACAGGGGGCGGCTGGCAGTACTTC
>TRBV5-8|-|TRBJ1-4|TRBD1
CASSLVGQGGDATNEKLFF
TGTGCCAGCAGCTTGGTGGGGCAGGGGGGCGATGCAACTAATGAAAAACTGTTTTTT
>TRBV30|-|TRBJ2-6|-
CAWSIDSSGANVLTF
TGTGCCTGGAGTATAGACAGCTCTGGGGCCAACGTCCTGACTTTC
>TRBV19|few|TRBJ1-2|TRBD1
CASLGRGVGYGYTF
TGTGCCTCCTTAGGCAGGGGGGTAGGGTATGGCTACACCTTC
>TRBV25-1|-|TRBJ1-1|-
CASRNRVNTEAFF
TGTGCCAGCAGAAACAGGGTGAACACTGAAGCTTTCTTT
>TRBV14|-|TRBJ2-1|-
CASSQAWAVRGEQFF
TGTGCCAGCAGCCAAGCGTGGGCAGTAAGGGGTGAGCAGTTCTTC
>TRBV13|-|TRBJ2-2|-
CASLLWGTGELFF
TGTGCCAGCTTGCTTTGGGGTACCGGGGAGCTGTTTTTT
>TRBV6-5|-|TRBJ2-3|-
CASSPQHNTYTQYF
TGTGCCAGCAGTCCGCAGCATAACACATATACGCAGTATTTT
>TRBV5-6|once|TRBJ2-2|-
CASTLWGLGTGELFF
TGTGCCAGCACCCTTTGGGGCCTCGGCACCGGGGAGCTGTTTTTT
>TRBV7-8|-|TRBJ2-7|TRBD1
CASSKRRDSTYEQYF
TGTGCCAGCAGCAAACGAAGGGACAGCACCTACGAGCAGTACTTC
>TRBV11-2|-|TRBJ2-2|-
CASSWGGVFGELFF
TGTGCCAGCAGCTGGGGGGGCGTTTTTGGGGAGCTGTTTTTT
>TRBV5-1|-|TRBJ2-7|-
CASSLNSGREQYF
TGCGCCAGCAGCTTGAATTCTGGGCGCGAGCAGTACTTC
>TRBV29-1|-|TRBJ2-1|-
CSVGTSGPNEQFF
TGCAGCGTGGGGACCTCGGGGCCCAATGAGCAGTTCTTC
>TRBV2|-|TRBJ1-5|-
CASSDRWTVNQPQHF
TGTGCCAGCAGTGACCGCTGGACAGTCAATCAGCCCCAGCATTTT
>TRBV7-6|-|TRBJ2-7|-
CASSLNPDRTYEQYF
TGTGCCAGCAGCTTAAACCCGGACAGAACCTACGAGCAGTACTTC
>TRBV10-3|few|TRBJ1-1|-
CAIIDNLGTEAFF
TGTGCCATCATCGACAACCTGGGGACTGAAGCTTTCTTT
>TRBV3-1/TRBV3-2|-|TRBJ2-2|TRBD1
CASRRAGGTGELFF
TGTGCCAGCAGAAGGGCAGGGGGCACCGGGGAGCTGTTTTTT
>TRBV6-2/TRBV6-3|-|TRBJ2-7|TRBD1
CASSGRTGNSYEQYF
TGTGCCAGCAGTGGCCGGACAGGGAATTCCTACGAGCAGTACTTC
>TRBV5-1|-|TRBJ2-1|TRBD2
CASSLVSGAYNEQFF
TGCGCCAGCAGCTTGGTTAGCGGGGCTTACAATGAGCAGTTCTTC
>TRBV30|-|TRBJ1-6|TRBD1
CAWDTGGWSPLHF
TGTGCCTGGGACACAGGGGGATGGTCACCCCTCCACTTT
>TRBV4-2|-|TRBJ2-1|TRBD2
CASSQDPRGGNNEQFF
TGTGCCAGCAGCCAAGATCCCCGCGGGGGTAACAATGAGCAGTTCTTC
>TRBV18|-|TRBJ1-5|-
CASSPTPGVGPQHF
TGTGCCAGCTCACCAACTCCAGGGGTCGGGCCCCAGCATTTT
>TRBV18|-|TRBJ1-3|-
CASSPRTDSGNTIYF
TGTGCCAGCTCACCTCGGACAGACTCTGGAAACACCATATATTTT
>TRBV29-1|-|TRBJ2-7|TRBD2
CSVISSGRAYEQYF
TGCAGCGTCATCAGTAGCGGGAGAGCCTACGAGCAGTACTTC
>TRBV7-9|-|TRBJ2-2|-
CASSLGGRRDTGELFF
TGTGCCAGCAGCTTAGGAGGTCGGAGGGACACCGGGGAGCTGTTTTTT
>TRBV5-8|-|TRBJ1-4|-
CASSLNHAVNEKLFF
TGTGCCAGCAGCTTAAACCACGCGGTAAATGAAAAACTGTTTTTT
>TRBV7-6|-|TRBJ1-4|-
CASSPSSRVPSNEKLFF
TGTGCCAGCAGCCCCTCCAGCAGAGTACCTTCTAATGAAAAACTGTTTTTT
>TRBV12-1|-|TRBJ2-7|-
CASSLGPPYEQYF
TGTGCCAGCAGTCTGGGGCCCCCCTACGAGCAGTACTTC
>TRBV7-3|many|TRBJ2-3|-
CASSLNSLSTDTQYF
TGTGCCAGCAGCTTAAATTCACTTAGCACAGATACGCAGTATTTT
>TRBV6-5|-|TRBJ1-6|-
CASSLDRRVSPLHF
TGTGCCAGCAGCCTGGACCGAAGAGTTTCACCCCTCCACTTT
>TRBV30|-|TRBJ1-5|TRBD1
CAWNRGRLGQPQHF
TGTGCCTGGAACAGGGGGCGCCTCGGTCAGCCCCAGCATTTT
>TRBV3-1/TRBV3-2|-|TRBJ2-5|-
CASSQSGFGQKETQYF
TGTGCCAGCAGCCAAAGCGGGTTTGGGCAGAAGGAGACCCAGTACTTC
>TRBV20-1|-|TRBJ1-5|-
CSAGEGQPQHF
TGCAGTGCCGGGGAAGGTCAGCCCCAGCATTTT
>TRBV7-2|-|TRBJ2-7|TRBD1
CASSPRGLSYEQYF
TGTGCCAGCAGCCCCAGGGGGCTCTCCTACGAGCAGTACTTC
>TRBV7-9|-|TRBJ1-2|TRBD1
CASSPFRDSLNYGYTF
TGTGCCAGCAGCCCCTTCAGGGACAGTCTTAACTATGGCTACACCTTC
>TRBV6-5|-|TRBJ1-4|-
CASSFVRDKREKLFF
TGTGCCAGCAGTTTCGTCCGGGACAAGAGGGAAAAACTGTTTTTT
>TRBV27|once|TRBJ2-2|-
CASRDRTRHTGELFF
TGTGCCAGCAGAGACAGAACTAGACACACCGGGGAGCTGTTTTTT
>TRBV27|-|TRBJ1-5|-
CASSLGGQPQHF
TGTGCCAGCAGTTTGGGGGGACAGCCCCAGCATTTT
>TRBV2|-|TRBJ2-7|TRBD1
CASSGTGGDYEQYF
TGTGCCAGCAGCGGGACAGGGGGTGACTACGAGCAGTACTTC
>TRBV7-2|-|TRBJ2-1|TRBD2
CASSLGLAFYNEQFF
TGTGCCAGCAGCCTGGGACTAGCGTTTTACAATGAGCAGTTCTTC
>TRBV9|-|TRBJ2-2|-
CASSVGADANTGELFF
TGTGCCAGCAGCGTAGGAGCAGATGCGAACACCGGGGAGCTGTTTTTT
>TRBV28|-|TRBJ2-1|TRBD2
CASSRPLAGLNEQFF
TGTGCCAGCAGCCGTCCACTAGCGGGTCTCAATGAGCAGTTCTTC
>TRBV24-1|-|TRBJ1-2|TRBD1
CATSEADREDGYTF
TGTGCCACCAGTGAGGCTGACAGGGAAGATGGCTACACCTTC
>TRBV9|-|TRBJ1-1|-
CASSPPGSTEAFF
TGTGCCAGCAGCCCCCCGGGGAGCACTGAAGCTTTCTTT
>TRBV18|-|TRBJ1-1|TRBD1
CASSPQTGVGEAFF
TGTGCCAGCTCACCACAGACAGGGGTTGGTGAAGCTTTCTTT
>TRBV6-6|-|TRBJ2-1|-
CASSYNSLAYNEQFF
TGTGCCAGCAGTTACAACTCACTAGCCTACAATGAGCAGTTCTTC
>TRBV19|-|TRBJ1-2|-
CASSIDLWNGYTF
TGTGCCAGTAGTATAGATCTGTGGAATGGCTACACCTTC
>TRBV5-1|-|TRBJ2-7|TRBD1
CASSLGTGPSYEQYF
TGCGCCAGCAGCTTGGGGACAGGGCCCTCCTACGAGCAGTACTTC
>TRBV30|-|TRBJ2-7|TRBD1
CAWTGQGLPYEQYF
TGTGCCTGGACCGGACAGGGGTTACCCTACGAGCAGTACTTC
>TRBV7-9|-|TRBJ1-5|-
CASSVPGEGQPQHF
TGTGCCAGCAGCGTCCCAGGGGAAGGTCAGCCCCAGCATTTT
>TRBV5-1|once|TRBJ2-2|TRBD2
CASRPTSEPYTGELFF
TGCGCCAGCAGGCCGACTAGCGAACCTTACACCGGGGAGCTGTTTTTT